The clone carrying this TCR beta chain was observed a handful of times. Its antigen remains unidentified. The data originate from a study of naive and memory T cell subsets. General observations from the study: Diversity fell and Gini index rose from naive through CM, EM, EMRA. Naive repertoires, especially CD8, held a few larger clonotypes, possibly memory cells re-expressing CD45RA.

CD4 T cells were positively selected, then CD8 T cells from the CD4-negative fraction. Cells stained for CD3, CD4, CD8, CD45RA, CD27 and viability were sorted into four CD45RA/CD27 subsets. The beta constant-region primer was an equimolar mix of two oligonucleotides covering TRBC1 and TRBC2. Nested alpha and beta constant-region primers with the SP2 primer drove four PCR rounds on ligated cDNA. TCRdb re-called the UMI-ligation and nested PCR reads through MiXCR, storing one row per CDR3 protein. The table lists roughly 100,000 distinct CDR3 sequences, around 11% of them singletons. Trimming stripped 4 bases from V and 6 bases from J, with 17 bases between. CDR3 length equals 15 residues. Germline assignment: CDR1 SGHRS and CDR2 YFSETQ.

The chain employs TRBV5-1 and TRBJ1-3, with D possibly being TRBD1 (5 bases). The origin of this receptor is a human donor in good health. Specimen: naive CD4+ T cells from blood. CDR3 nucleotide sequence: TGCGCCAGCAGCACGGGGACCAAGCCCCAAAACACCATATATTTT. This encodes CASSTGTKPQNTIYF.